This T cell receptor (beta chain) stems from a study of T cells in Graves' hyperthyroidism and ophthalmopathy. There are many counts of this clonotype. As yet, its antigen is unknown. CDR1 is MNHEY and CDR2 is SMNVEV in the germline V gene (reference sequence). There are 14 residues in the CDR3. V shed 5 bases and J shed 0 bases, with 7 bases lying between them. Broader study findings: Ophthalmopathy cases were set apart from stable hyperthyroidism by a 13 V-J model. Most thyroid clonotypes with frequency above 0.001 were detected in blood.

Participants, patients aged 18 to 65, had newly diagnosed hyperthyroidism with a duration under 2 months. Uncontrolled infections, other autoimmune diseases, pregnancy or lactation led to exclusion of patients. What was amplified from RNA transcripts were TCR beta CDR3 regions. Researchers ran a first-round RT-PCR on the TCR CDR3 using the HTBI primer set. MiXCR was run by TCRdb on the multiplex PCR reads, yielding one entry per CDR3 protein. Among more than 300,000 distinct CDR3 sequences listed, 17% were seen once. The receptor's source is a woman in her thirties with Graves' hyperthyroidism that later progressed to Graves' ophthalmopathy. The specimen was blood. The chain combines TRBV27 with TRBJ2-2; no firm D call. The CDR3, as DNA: TGTGCCAGCAGTATGGGGACGAACACCGGGGAGCTGTTTTTT. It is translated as CASSMGTNTGELFF.